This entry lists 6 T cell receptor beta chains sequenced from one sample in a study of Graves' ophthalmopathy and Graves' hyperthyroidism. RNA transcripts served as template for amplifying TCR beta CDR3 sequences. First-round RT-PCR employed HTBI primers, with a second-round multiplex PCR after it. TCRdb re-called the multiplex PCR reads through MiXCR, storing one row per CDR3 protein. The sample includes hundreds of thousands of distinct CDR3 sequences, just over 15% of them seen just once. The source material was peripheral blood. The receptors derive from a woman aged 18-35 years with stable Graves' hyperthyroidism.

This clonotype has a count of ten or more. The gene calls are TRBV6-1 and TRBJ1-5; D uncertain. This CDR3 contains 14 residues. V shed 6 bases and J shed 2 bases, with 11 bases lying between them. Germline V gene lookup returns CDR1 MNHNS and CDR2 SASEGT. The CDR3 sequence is CASSGVMGNQPQHF. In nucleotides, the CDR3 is TGTGCCAGCAGCGGCGTCATGGGCAATCAGCCCCAGCATTTT.

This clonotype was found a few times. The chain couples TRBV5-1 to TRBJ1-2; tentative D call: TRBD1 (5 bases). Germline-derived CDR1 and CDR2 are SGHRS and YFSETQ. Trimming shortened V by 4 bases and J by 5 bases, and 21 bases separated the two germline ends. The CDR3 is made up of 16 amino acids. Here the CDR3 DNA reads TGCGCCAGCAGCGGGGGAGAAACCGGGACGGCTTATGGCTACACCTTC. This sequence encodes CASSGGETGTAYGYTF.

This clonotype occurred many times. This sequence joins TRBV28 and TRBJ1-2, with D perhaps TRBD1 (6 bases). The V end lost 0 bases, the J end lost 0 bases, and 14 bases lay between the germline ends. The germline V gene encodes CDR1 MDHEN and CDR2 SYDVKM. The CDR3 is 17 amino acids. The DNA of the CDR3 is TGTGCCAGCAGTTTATGGGACAGCCGCCTAACTAACTATGGCTACACCTTC. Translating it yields CASSLWDSRLTNYGYTF.

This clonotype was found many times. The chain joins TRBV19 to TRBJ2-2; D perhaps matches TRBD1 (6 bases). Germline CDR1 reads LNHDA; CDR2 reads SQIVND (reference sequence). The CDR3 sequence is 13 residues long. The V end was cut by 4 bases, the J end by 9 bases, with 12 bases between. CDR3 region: CASSNLQGRELFF. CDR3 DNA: TGTGCCAGTAGTAACCTACAGGGTAGGGAGCTGTTTTTT.

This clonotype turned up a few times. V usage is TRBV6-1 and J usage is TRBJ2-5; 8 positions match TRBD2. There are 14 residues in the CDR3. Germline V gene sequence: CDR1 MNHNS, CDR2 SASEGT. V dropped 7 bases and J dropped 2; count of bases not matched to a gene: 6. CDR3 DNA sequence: TGTGCCAGCACAAAACTAGCGGTACAAGAGACCCAGTACTTC. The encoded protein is CASTKLAVQETQYF.

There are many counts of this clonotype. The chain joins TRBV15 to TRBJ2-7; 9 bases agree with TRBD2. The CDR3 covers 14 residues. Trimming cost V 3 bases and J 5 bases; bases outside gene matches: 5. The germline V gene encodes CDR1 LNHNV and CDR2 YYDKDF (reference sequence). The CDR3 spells CATSSAGGSNEQYF. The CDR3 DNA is TGTGCCACCAGCAGTGCGGGGGGGTCGAACGAGCAGTACTTC. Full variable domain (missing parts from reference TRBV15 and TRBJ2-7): DAMVIQNPRYQVTQFGKPVTLSCSQTLNHNVMYWYQQKSSQAPKLLFHYYDKDFNNEADTPDNFQSRRPNTSFCFLDIRSPGLGDTAMYLCATSSAGGSNEQYFGPGTRLTVT.